What follows are 18 T cell receptor beta chains derived from one specimen sequenced in a study of ipilimumab plus nivolumab after autologous stem cell transplantation. The protocol was immunoSEQ multiplex PCR, while the TCRdb copy is restricted to in-frame clones and leaves out a portion. The sample lists around 84,000 clones; 75% to 85% were seen once. Sequenced here: PBMCs, sampled in a trial of ipilimumab plus nivolumab as post-transplant consolidation. Every receptor here comes from a male donor with diffuse large B-cell lymphoma.

This chain links TRBV18 with TRBJ2-6; D is uncertain. Germline CDR1 and CDR2: KGHSH and LQKENI. The CDR3 length is 15 residues. The V end was cut by 3 bases, the J end by 2 bases, with 8 bases between. This chain's CDR3 is CASSPTGPGANVLTF. In DNA, the CDR3 is TGTGCCAGCTCACCCACCGGTCCTGGGGCCAACGTCCTGACTTTC.

The chain is built from TRBV2 and TRBJ1-2; TRBD1 agrees at 7 bases. J lost 7 bases, V lost 7 bases, and 12 bases had no gene match. The CDR3 sequence is 14 residues long. CDR1 and CDR2 (germline): SNHLY, FYNNEI. The DNA for the CDR3 is TGTGCCAGCAAGGGCGACAGGGAACGGGGTGGCTACACCTTC. Its protein is CASKGDRERGGYTF.

In its sample, this clone was seen once. The chain carries TRBV7-9 and TRBJ2-1; TRBD1 is a possible D gene (5 bases). Per germline, CDR1 SEHNR and CDR2 FQNEAQ (reference sequence). Trimming shortened V by 1 base and J by 7 bases, and 8 bases separated the two germline ends. CDR3 size: 13 residues. CDR3 coding DNA: TGTGCCAGCAGCTTAGTAGGGGTGAATGAGCAGTTCTTC. Encoded protein: CASSLVGVNEQFF.

The V and J genes are TRBV2 and TRBJ2-5; no clear D gene. CDR1 is SNHLY and CDR2 is FYNNEI in the germline V gene. V was clipped by 5 bases and J by 3 bases, with 16 bases between them. This CDR3 region has 15 residues. This chain's CDR3 is CASSSTRQEEETQYF. The CDR3 nucleotides read TGTGCCAGCAGTTCTACCCGCCAGGAAGAAGAGACCCAGTACTTC. Combining the CDR3 with reference TRBV2 and TRBJ2-5 gives the whole variable domain EPEVTQTPSHQVTQMGQEVILRCVPISNHLYFYWYRQILGQKVEFLVSFYNNEISEKSEIFDDQFSVERPDGSNFTLKIRSTKLEDSAMYFCASSSTRQEEETQYFGPGTRLLVL.

The chain uses TRBV4-3 and TRBJ1-4, with a tentative D call TRBD1 (5 bases). Trimming removed 0 bases at V and 4 bases at J, with 9 bases between. CDR1 LGHNA and CDR2 YSLEER come from the germline V gene. The CDR3 extends over 15 amino acids. CDR3: CASSQDGTDNEKLFF. In nucleotides, the CDR3 is TGCGCCAGCAGCCAAGATGGGACGGATAATGAAAAACTGTTTTTT.

The chain recombines TRBV29-1 with TRBJ2-3, with D perhaps matching TRBD1 (6 bases). Trimming took off 7 bases at V and 0 bases at J, with 14 bases between the two ends. The germline CDR1 and CDR2 sequences are SQVTM and ANQGSEA. CDR3 length equals 14 residues. CDR3 nucleotides: TGCAGCGCTACCCGGGACACAAGCACAGATACGCAGTATTTT. It yields the protein CSATRDTSTDTQYF.

The V gene is TRBV9, the J gene TRBJ1-2; the D is unclear. Germline assignment: CDR1 SGDLS and CDR2 YYNGEE. CDR3 length: 13 amino acids. The V gene lost 4 bases and the J gene lost 5 bases, with 12 bases spanning the gap. The CDR3 nucleotides read TGTGCCAGCAGCCTTTCCGGTCTTTATGGCTACACCTTC. It translates to CASSLSGLYGYTF.

CDR3 protein: CASSQVVGPERTQYF. CDR3 coding DNA: TGCGCCAGCAGCCAAGTGGTCGGGCCTGAACGGACCCAGTACTTC. This chain uses TRBV4-3 with TRBJ2-5; D is undetermined. The ends were cut back, 1 base at V and 7 bases at J, with 16 bases in the middle. Germline V lookup: CDR1 LGHNA, CDR2 YSLEER. CDR3 length: 15 amino acids.

The chain has TRBV2 and TRBJ1-1; D remains ambiguous. This CDR3 has 16 residues. CDR1 and CDR2 (germline): SNHLY, FYNNEI. V gave up 8 bases and J gave up 4 bases, with 23 bases separating them. CDR3 nucleotide sequence: TGTGCCAGCTCGAGAGACCTACCCAAAGTTGGCACTGAAGCTTTCTTT. Its protein is CASSRDLPKVGTEAFF.

This chain links TRBV7-3 with TRBJ2-3; 11 bases agree with TRBD2. V shed 5 bases, J shed 0 bases, and the junction held 1 base outside the gene matches. The CDR3 covers 15 residues. Germline assignment: CDR1 SGHTA and CDR2 FQGTGA. The CDR3 DNA is TGTGCCAGCAGCGCTAGCGGGGGGAGCACAGATACGCAGTATTTT. Protein: CASSASGGSTDTQYF. Filled out from reference TRBV7-3 and TRBJ2-3, the complete variable domain reads GAGVSQTPSNKVTEKGKYVELRCDPISGHTALYWYRQSLGQGPEFLIYFQGTGAADDSGLPNDRFFAVRPEGSVSTLKIQRTERGDSAVYLCASSASGGSTDTQYFGPGTRLTVL.

This clone was detected a few times. The chain combines TRBV6-1 with TRBJ1-3; possible D gene TRBD1, 5 bases. The germline V gene encodes CDR1 MNHNS and CDR2 SASEGT. CDR3 length: 15 amino acids. Trimming removed 5 bases from V and 0 bases from J, with 11 bases in between. This CDR3 is CASSQGQNSGNTIYF. CDR3 in DNA: TGTGCCAGCAGTCAAGGACAAAACTCTGGAAACACCATATATTTT.

Only a few counts were recorded for this clone. The chain uses TRBV18 and TRBJ1-1; a weak D match, TRBD1 (5 bases). This CDR3 is 13 amino acids long. The V gene's germline CDR1 is KGHSH and CDR2 LQKENI. Trimming removed 5 bases from V and 6 bases from J, with 13 bases in between. The CDR3 reads CASSTRGEPEAFF. The CDR3 region has the DNA TGTGCCAGCTCAACTCGAGGGGAACCTGAAGCTTTCTTT.

The chain has TRBV10-3 and TRBJ1-2; D gene ambiguous. CDR1 ENHRY and CDR2 SYGVKD come from the germline V gene. This CDR3 is built from 14 residues. Trimming pared 0 bases from V and 8 bases from J, leaving 13 bases between. The CDR3 is CAISESGRPAGYTF. The CDR3 coding sequence is TGTGCCATCAGTGAGTCAGGGAGGCCGGCGGGCTACACCTTC.

This chain uses TRBV5-4 with TRBJ2-1; the D call may be TRBD1 or TRBD2 (6 bases each). The V end lost 6 bases, the J end lost 7 bases, and 17 bases lay between the germline ends. Germline values: CDR1 SGHNT, CDR2 YYREEE (reference sequence). The CDR3 spans 14 residues. CDR3 region: CASTNYGGGNEQFF. The DNA of the CDR3 is TGTGCCAGCACTAATTACGGGGGCGGGAATGAGCAGTTCTTC.

The chain links TRBV9 to TRBJ1-4; D is ambiguous. Germline CDR1 reads SGDLS; CDR2 reads YYNGEE. The CDR3 contains 14 residues. Trimming removed 4 bases at V and 8 bases at J, with 15 bases between. This CDR3 reads CASSQDALKEKLFF. In nucleotides, the CDR3 is TGTGCCAGCAGCCAGGACGCCCTGAAGGAAAAACTGTTTTTT. Full variable domain (missing parts from reference TRBV9 and TRBJ1-4): DSGVTQTPKHLITATGQRVTLRCSPRSGDLSVYWYQQSLDQGLQFLIQYYNGEERAKGNILERFSAQQFPDLHSELNLSSLELGDSALYFCASSQDALKEKLFFGSGTQLSVL.

A few counts support this clone. The sample carries other DNA sequences with the same CDR3. The J gene is TRBJ2-1, the V gene TRBV7-9; TRBD2 matches at 8 bases. The germline V gene encodes CDR1 SEHNR and CDR2 FQNEAQ (reference sequence). This CDR3 has 15 residues. V dropped 0 bases and J dropped 4; count of bases not matched to a gene: 2. In DNA, the CDR3 is TGTGCCAGCAGCTTAGCCGGGGGGGCGTACAATGAGCAGTTCTTC. As protein: CASSLAGGAYNEQFF.

The CDR3 spells CASRPDLSYNEQFF. CDR3 nucleotides: TGCGCCAGCAGGCCCGACCTATCCTACAATGAGCAGTTCTTC. The chain joins TRBV5-1 to TRBJ2-1; D is uncertain. Between the trimmed V and J ends, which lost 5 bases and 1 base, there was a span of 10 bases. The CDR3 has 14 amino acids. Germline loops: CDR1 SGHRS, CDR2 YFSETQ.

The gene calls are TRBV7-6 and TRBJ1-1; 10 bases align to TRBD1. CDR1 is SGHVS and CDR2 is FNYEAQ in the germline V gene. With V trimmed by 3 bases and J by 4 bases, 5 bases remained unmatched. The CDR3 is 15 amino acids. This chain's CDR3 is CASSLGDRGGTEAFF. CDR3 nucleotides: TGTGCCAGCAGCTTGGGGGACAGGGGAGGCACTGAAGCTTTCTTT.